The present TCR beta chain was sequenced within a study of shared clonotypes between healthy human individuals. Assay used: immunoSEQ multiplex PCR; TCRdb lists only in-frame clones, some missing. This table has approximately 510,000 clones, 79% appearing once. Unmatched junction bases numbered 10, after V lost 4 bases and J lost 6 bases. Germline CDR1 GTSNPN, CDR2 SVGIG (reference sequence). This CDR3 has 14 residues. V is TRBV30 and J is TRBJ2-3; 7 bases agree with TRBD2. The sample comprised PBMCs. This receptor was identified in a woman aged 40 to 50 in good health. Some clones in this sample may be carry-over from other donors' samples. The CDR3: CAWTVGGSGDTQYF. CDR3 bases: TGTGCCTGGACAGTGGGCGGGAGTGGCGATACGCAGTATTTT.